This TCR beta chain was captured by sequencing in a study of blood T cell repertoires in COVID-19. At the level of the study: Whether acute or convalescent, the COVID-19 samples came from the United States, Italy and Spain.

Between the trimmed V and J ends, which lost 6 bases and 0 bases, there was a span of 9 bases. This CDR3 comprises 14 residues. CDR1 and CDR2 (germline): MNHNY, SVGAGI (reference sequence). TCRdb keeps only in-frame clones here, not all; method: immunoSEQ multiplex PCR. In the table there are some 30,000 clones, roughly 86% of which are singletons. This clonotype was sampled from a human donor with active COVID-19. The donor label of this sample is uncertain. What was sequenced was peripheral blood. This chain connects TRBV6-6 to TRBJ1-5; no clear D. The CDR3 nucleotides read TGTGCCAGCAGCTCACACCTTAGCAATCAGCCCCAGCATTTT. Translation gives CASSSHLSNQPQHF.